This T cell receptor beta chain is from a study of blood T cell repertoires in COVID-19. The method was immunoSEQ multiplex PCR; TCRdb's version includes in-frame clones alone and lacks a portion of them. The profile covers some 220,000 clones, with roughly four fifths appearing a single time and about 5% taken by the ten largest. Trimming cost V 5 bases and J 1 base; bases outside gene matches: 4. Germline CDR1 and CDR2: SGHVS and FQNEAQ. CDR3 length: 14 residues. This rearrangement joins TRBV7-8 to TRBJ2-7; 8 nucleotides align to TRBD1. Material: peripheral blood. This clonotype was obtained from a woman between 65 and 79 years old with COVID-19, enrolled during active disease. CDR3 nucleotides: TGTGCCAGCAGCCGCGGGACAGGTTCCTACGAGCAGTACTTC. Amino acid sequence: CASSRGTGSYEQYF. The full variable domain, its missing parts supplied by reference TRBV7-8 and TRBJ2-7, is GAGVSQSPRYKVAKRGQDVALRCDPISGHVSLFWYQQALGQGPEFLTYFQNEAQLDKSGLPSDRFFAERPEGSVSTLKIQRTQQEDSAVYLCASSRGTGSYEQYFGPGTRLTVT.